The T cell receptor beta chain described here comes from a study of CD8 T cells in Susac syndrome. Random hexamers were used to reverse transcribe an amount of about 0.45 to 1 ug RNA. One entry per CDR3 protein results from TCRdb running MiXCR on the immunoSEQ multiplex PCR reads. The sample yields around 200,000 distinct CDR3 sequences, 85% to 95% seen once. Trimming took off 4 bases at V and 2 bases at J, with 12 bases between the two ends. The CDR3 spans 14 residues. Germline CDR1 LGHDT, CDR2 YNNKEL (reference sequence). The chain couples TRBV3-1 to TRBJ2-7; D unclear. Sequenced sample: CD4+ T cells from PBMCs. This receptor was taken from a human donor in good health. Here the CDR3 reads CASSRAVVTYEQYF. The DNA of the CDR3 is TGTGCCAGCAGCCGGGCGGTGGTGACCTACGAGCAGTACTTC.